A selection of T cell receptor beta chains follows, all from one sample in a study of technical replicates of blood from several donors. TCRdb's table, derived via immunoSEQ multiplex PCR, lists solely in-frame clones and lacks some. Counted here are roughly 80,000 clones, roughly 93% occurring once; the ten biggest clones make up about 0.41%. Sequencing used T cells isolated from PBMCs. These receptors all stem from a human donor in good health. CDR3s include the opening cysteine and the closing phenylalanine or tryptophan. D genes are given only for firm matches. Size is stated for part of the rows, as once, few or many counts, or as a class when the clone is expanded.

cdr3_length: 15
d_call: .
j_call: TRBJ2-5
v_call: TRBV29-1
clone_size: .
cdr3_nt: TGCAGCGTTAGGGGAACTAGCCACCGAGGGGAGACCCAGTACTTC
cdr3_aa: CSVRGTSHRGETQYF

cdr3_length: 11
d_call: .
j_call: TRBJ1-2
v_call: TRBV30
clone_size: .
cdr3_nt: TGTGCCTCCAGGGTAGCCTATGGCTACACCTTC
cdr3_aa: CASRVAYGYTF

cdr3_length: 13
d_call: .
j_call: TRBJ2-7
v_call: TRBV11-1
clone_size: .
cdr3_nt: TGTGCCAGCAGCTCGGACTTTAGATACGAGCAGTACTTC
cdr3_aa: CASSSDFRYEQYF

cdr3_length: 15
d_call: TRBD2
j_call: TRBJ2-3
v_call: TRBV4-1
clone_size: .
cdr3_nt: TGCGCCAGCAGCCAAGATCAGGCGGGAGCAGATACGCAGTATTTT
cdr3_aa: CASSQDQAGADTQYF

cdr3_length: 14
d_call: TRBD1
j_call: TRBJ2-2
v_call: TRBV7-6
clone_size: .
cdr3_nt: TGTGCCAGCAGTTACAGGGGGAACACCGGGGAGCTGTTTTTT
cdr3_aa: CASSYRGNTGELFF

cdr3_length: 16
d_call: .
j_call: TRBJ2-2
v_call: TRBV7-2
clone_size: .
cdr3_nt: TGTGCCAGCAGCTTATATGTTCGAGCGAACACCGGGGAGCTGTTTTTT
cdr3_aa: CASSLYVRANTGELFF

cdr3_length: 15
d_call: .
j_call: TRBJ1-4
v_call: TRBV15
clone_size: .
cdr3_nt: TGTGCCACCAGCAGATTATCGACAGCCGGAGAAAAACTGTTTTTT
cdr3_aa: CATSRLSTAGEKLFF

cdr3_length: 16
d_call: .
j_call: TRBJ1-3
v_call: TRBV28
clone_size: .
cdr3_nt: TGTGCCAGCAGTTTACAGGGAACCCACTCTGGAAACACCATATATTTT
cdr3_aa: CASSLQGTHSGNTIYF

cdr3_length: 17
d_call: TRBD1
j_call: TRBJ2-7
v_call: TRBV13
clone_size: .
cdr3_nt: TGTGCCAGCAGCGTCGTTGGACAGGGACCAAACTCCTACGAGCAGTACTTC
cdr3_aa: CASSVVGQGPNSYEQYF

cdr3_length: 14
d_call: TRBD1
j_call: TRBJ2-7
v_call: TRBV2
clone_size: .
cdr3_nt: TGTGCCAGCAGTGAAGGGACAGGGATATACGAGCAGTACTTC
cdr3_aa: CASSEGTGIYEQYF

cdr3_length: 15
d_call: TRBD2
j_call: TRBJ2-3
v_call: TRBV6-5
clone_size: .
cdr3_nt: TGTGCCAGCAGTTGGGAGGGCCTAGGAAAAGATACGCAGTATTTT
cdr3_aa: CASSWEGLGKDTQYF

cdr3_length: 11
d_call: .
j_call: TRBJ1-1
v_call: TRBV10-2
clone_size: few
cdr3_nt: TGCGCCAGCAGTGAATTCCGGGGATCTTTCTTT
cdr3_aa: CASSEFRGSFF

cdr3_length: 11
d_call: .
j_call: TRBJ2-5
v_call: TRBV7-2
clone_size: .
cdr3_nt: TGTGCCAGCAGCTACAGTTCGACCCAGTACTTC
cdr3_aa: CASSYSSTQYF

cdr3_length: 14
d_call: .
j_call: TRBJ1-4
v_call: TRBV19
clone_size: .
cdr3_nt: TGTGCCAGTAGTGATCAGGGGCGGAATGAAAAACTGTTTTTT
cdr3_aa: CASSDQGRNEKLFF

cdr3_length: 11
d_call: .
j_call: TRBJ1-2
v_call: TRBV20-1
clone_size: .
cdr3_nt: TGCAGTGCTAGAGATTCCGATGGCTACACCTTC
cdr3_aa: CSARDSDGYTF

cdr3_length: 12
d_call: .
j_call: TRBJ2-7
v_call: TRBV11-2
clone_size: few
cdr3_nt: TGTGCCAGCAGGAAAACAGGGAGCGAGCAGTACTTC
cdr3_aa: CASRKTGSEQYF

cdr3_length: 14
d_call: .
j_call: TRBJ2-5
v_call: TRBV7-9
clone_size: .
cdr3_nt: TGTGCCAGCAGCTTAGGAGACACTTGGGAGACCCAGTACTTC
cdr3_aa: CASSLGDTWETQYF

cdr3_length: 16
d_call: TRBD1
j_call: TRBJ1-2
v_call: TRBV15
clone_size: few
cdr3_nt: TGTGCCACCAGCAGACTTCCCGGGACAGGGAACTATGGCTACACCTTC
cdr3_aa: CATSRLPGTGNYGYTF

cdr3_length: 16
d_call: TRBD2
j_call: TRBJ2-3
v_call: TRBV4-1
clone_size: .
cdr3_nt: TGCGCCAGCAGCCAAGGGGACGGGAGGAGAACAGATACGCAGTATTTT
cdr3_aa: CASSQGDGRRTDTQYF

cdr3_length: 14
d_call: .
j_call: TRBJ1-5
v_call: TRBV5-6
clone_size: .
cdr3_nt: TGTGCCAGCAGCTTGGGGGGCGGATATCAGCCCCAGCATTTT
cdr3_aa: CASSLGGGYQPQHF

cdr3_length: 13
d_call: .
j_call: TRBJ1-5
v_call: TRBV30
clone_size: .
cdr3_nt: TGTGCCTGGAGTGAGGTAAACGGGCAGCCCCAGCATTTT
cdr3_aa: CAWSEVNGQPQHF

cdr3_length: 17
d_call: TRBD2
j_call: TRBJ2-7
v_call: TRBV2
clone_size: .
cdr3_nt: TGTGCCAGCAGTGAGGGTCTAGCGGGAGTAGACTCCTACGAGCAGTACTTC
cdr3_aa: CASSEGLAGVDSYEQYF

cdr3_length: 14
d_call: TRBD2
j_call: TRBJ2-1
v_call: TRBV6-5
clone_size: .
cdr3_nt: TGTGCCAGCAGTTACGGACTAGCGAACAATGAGCAGTTCTTC
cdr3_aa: CASSYGLANNEQFF

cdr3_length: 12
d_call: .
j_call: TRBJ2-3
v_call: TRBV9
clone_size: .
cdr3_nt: TGTGCCAGCAGCGTATCAGAAGATACGCAGTATTTT
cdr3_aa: CASSVSEDTQYF

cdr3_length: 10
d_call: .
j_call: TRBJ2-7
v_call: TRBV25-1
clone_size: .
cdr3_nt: TGTGCCAGCAGTACACACGAGCAGTACTTC
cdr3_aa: CASSTHEQYF

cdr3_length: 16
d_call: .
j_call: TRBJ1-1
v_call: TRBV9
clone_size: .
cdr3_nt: TGTGCCAGCAGCGTAGATTCTGTACAGGGGAACACTGAAGCTTTCTTT
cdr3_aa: CASSVDSVQGNTEAFF

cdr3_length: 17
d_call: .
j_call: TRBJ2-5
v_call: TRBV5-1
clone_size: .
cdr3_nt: TGCGCCAGCAGCTCAACAACCGGGACTCCGAAAAAAGAGACCCAGTACTTC
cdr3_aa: CASSSTTGTPKKETQYF

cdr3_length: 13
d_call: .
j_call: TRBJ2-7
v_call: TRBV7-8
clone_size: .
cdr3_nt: TGTGCCAGCAGCCTCCCGACTAGAGTTGAGCAGTACTTC
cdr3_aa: CASSLPTRVEQYF

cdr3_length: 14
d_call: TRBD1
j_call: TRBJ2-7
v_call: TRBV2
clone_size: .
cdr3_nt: TGTGCCAGCATCACTACGGGACAGGGGGACGAGCAGTACTTC
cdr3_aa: CASITTGQGDEQYF

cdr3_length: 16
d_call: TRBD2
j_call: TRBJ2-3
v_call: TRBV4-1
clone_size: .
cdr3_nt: TGCGCCAGCAGCCATGGGACTAGCGGGAGGTCAGATACGCAGTATTTT
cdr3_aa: CASSHGTSGRSDTQYF

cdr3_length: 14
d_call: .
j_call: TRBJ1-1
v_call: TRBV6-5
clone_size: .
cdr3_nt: TGTGCCAGCAAGCATACGGGAGAGAGCACTGAAGCTTTCTTT
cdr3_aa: CASKHTGESTEAFF

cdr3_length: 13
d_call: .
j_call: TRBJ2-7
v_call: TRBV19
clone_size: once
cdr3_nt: TGTGCCAGTAGTATTAGGGGTGTGTACGAGCAGTACTTC
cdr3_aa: CASSIRGVYEQYF

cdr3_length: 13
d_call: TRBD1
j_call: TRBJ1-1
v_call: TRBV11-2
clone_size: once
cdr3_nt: TGTGCCAGCAGCTTAGATCGACAGGGAAAAGCTTTCTTT
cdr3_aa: CASSLDRQGKAFF

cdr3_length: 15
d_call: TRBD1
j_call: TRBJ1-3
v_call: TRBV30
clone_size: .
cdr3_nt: TGTGCCTGGAGTCCCTTCAGGGGGGTTGGAAACACCATATATTTT
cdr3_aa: CAWSPFRGVGNTIYF

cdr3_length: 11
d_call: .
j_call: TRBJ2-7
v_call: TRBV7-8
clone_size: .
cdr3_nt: TGTGCCAGCAGCGATCTATACGAGCAGTACTTC
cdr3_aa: CASSDLYEQYF

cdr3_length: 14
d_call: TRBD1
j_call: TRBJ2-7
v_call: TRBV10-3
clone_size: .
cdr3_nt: TGTGCCATCAGTGGTACCGGGACAGGGGACGAGCAGTACTTC
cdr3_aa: CAISGTGTGDEQYF

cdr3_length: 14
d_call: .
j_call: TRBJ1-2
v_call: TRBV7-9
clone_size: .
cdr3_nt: TGTGCCAGCAGCTTAGCGAAGGCAGGGGTAGGCTACACCTTC
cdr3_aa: CASSLAKAGVGYTF

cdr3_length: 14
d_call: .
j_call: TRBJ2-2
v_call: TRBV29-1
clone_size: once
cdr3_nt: TGCAGCGTTGAGACGGACAGTGGAACCGGGGAGCTGTTTTTT
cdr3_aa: CSVETDSGTGELFF

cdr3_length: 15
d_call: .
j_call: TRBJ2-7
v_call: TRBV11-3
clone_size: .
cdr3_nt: TGTGCCAGCAGCTTCGAGGAGGGTTTGAGGAACGAGCAGTACTTC
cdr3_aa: CASSFEEGLRNEQYF

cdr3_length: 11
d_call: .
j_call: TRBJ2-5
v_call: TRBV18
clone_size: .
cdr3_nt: TGTGCCAGCTCACTACAAGAGACCCAGTACTTC
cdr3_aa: CASSLQETQYF

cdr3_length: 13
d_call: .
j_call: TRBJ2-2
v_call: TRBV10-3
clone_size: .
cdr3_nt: TGTGCCATCAGAGGGGGAGGGGCCGGGGAGCTGTTTTTT
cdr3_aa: CAIRGGGAGELFF

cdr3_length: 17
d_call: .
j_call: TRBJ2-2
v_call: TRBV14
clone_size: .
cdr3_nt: TGTGCCAGCAGCCAATACCTAGCGCAATCGAACACCGGGGAGCTGTTTTTT
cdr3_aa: CASSQYLAQSNTGELFF

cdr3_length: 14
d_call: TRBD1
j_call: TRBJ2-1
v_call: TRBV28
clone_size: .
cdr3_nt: TGTGCCAGCAGTCCGGACAGGGAGATCAATGAGCAGTTCTTC
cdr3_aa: CASSPDREINEQFF

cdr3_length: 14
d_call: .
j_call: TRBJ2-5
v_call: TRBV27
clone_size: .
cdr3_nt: TGTGCCAGCAGTTCGGCAGGGGAAGGCGAGACCCAGTACTTC
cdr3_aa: CASSSAGEGETQYF

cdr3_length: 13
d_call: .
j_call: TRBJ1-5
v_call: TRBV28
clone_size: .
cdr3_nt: TGTGCCAGCAGTTGGGGGGTATATCAGCCCCAGCATTTT
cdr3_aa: CASSWGVYQPQHF

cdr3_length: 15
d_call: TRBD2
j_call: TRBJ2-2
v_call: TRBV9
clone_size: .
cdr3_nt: TGTGCCAGCAGCGTAGACCCAGCGGGAGCCGGGGAGCTGTTTTTT
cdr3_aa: CASSVDPAGAGELFF

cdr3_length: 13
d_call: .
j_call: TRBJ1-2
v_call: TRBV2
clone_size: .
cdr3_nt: TGTGCCGCTCCCAGCGCCCGATCCTATGGCTACACCTTC
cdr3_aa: CAAPSARSYGYTF

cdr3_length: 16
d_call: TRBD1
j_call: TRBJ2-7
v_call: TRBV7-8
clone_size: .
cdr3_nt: TGTGCCAGCAGTTATGCCGGGACAGGGTCGTCCTACGAGCAGTACTTC
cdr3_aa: CASSYAGTGSSYEQYF

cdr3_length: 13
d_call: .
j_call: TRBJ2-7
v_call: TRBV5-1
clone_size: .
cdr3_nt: TGCGCCAGCAGCTGGGACTCACCGTACGAGCAGTACTTC
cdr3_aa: CASSWDSPYEQYF

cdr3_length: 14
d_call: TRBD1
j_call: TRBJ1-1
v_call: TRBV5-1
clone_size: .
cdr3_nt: TGCGCCAGCAGCTCGGGACAGGGGGGCACTGAAGCTTTCTTT
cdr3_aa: CASSSGQGGTEAFF

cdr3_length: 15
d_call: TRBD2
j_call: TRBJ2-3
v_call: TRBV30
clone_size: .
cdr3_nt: TGTGCCTGGACCCGGGGGGGAGGGCCTGTAGATACGCAGTATTTT
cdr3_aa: CAWTRGGGPVDTQYF

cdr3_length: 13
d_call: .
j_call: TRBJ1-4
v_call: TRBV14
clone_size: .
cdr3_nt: TGTGCCAGCAGAAGGGGCGCTAATGAAAAACTGTTTTTT
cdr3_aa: CASRRGANEKLFF